The T cell receptor (beta chain) under discussion was sequenced for a study of chemoradiotherapy in HPV16-positive cancers. Only in-frame clones appear in the TCRdb table, and some are missing; sequencing was by immunoSEQ multiplex PCR. The table has some 6,600 clones, about 85% seen once. As to this clone: The antigen remains unidentified.

Germline loops: CDR1 KGHSH, CDR2 LQKENI. The CDR3 has 14 amino acids. Trimming cost V 2 bases and J 8 bases, with 12 bases left between them. Regarding the study as a whole: The functional HPV-specific definition rests on just a couple of HPV16-positive patients. During treatment, candidate HPV-specific clones and E7-related motifs expanded in tumor. In HPV16-positive patients, HPV-responsive T-cell expansion tracked better recurrence-free survival.

The sequenced sample was tumor tissue, obtained from a patient who underwent chemoradiotherapy. This receptor was taken from a human donor with HPV-associated anogenital cancer. The rearrangement joins TRBV18 to TRBJ1-4; D not resolved. This CDR3 is CASSPDTTGEKLFF. The CDR3 DNA is TGTGCCAGCTCACCAGACACTACGGGAGAAAAACTGTTTTTT.